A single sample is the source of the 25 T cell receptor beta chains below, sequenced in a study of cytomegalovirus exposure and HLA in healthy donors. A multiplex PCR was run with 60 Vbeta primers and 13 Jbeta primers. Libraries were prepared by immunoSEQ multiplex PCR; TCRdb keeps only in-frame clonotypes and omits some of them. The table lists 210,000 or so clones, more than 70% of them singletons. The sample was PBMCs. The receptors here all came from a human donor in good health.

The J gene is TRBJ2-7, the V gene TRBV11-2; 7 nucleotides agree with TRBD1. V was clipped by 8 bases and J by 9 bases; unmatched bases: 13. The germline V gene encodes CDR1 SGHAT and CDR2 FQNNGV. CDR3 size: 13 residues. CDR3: CASRRGPLARQYF. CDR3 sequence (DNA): TGTGCCAGCCGAAGGGGGCCACTGGCGAGGCAGTACTTC.

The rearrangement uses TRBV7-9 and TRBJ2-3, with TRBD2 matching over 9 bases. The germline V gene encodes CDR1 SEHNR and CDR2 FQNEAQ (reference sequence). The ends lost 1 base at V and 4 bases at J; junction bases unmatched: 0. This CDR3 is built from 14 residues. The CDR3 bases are TGTGCCAGCAGCTTAGGCGGGAGGGCAGATACGCAGTATTTT. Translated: CASSLGGRADTQYF. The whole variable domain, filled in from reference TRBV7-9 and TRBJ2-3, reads DTGVSQNPRHKITKRGQNVTFRCDPISEHNRLYWYRQTLGQGPEFLTYFQNEAQLEKSRLLSDRFSAERPKGSFSTLEIQRTEQGDSAMYLCASSLGGRADTQYFGPGTRLTVL.

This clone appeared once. In DNA form, the CDR3 reads TGTGCCAGCTCATCCTCACCCAGGACAGGCTCTAGCACAGATACGCAGTATTTT. Protein sequence: CASSSSPRTGSSTDTQYF. The gene calls are TRBV18 and TRBJ2-3, with 7 bases that match TRBD1. Trimming took 5 bases from V and 0 from J; bases not matched to a gene: 14. Germline CDR1 and CDR2: KGHSH and LQKENI. The CDR3 extends over 18 amino acids.

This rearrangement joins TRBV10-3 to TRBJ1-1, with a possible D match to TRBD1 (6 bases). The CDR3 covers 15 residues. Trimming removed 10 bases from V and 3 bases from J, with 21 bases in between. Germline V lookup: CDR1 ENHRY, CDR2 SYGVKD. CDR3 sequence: CATLRDRLGYTEAFF. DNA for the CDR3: TGTGCCACCCTACGAGACAGGCTAGGGTACACTGAAGCTTTCTTT.

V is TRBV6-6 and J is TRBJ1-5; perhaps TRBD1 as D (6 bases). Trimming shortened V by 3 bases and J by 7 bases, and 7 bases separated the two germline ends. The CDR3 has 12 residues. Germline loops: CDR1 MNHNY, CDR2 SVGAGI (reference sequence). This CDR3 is CASSYQGQPQHF. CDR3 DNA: TGTGCCAGCAGTTATCAGGGGCAGCCCCAGCATTTT.

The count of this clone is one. The CDR3 DNA sequence: TGCGCCAGCAGCCCCGACAGGGTTGGCACCGGGGAGCTGTTTTTT. Encoded protein: CASSPDRVGTGELFF. V is TRBV5-1 and J is TRBJ2-2; 7 positions match TRBD1. V was clipped by 4 bases and J by 4 bases; unmatched bases: 7. This CDR3 is 15 amino acids long. CDR1 is SGHRS, CDR2 YFSETQ, per germline.

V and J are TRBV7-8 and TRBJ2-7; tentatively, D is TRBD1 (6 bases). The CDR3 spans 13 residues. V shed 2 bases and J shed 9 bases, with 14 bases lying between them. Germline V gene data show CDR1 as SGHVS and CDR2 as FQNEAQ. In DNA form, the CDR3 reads TGTGCCAGCAGCTTAAGGACAGAACTCGGGCAGTACTTC. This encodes CASSLRTELGQYF.

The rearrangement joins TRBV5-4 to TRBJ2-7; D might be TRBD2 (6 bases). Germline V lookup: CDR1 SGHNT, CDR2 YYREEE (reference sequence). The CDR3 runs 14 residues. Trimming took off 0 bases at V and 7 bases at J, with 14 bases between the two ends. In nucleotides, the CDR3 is TGTGCCAGCAGCTTGGGAAATGAAGGAGGGGAGCAGTACTTC. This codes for CASSLGNEGGEQYF.

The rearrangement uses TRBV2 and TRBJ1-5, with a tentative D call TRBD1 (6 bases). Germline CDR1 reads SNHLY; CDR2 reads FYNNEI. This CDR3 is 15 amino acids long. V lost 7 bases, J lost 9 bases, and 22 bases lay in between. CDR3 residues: CASMLTGQKVRPQHF. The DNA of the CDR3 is TGTGCCAGCATGCTCACAGGACAGAAAGTCAGGCCCCAGCATTTT. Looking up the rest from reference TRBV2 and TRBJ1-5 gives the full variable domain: EPEVTQTPSHQVTQMGQEVILRCVPISNHLYFYWYRQILGQKVEFLVSFYNNEISEKSEIFDDQFSVERPDGSNFTLKIRSTKLEDSAMYFCASMLTGQKVRPQHFGDGTRLSIL.

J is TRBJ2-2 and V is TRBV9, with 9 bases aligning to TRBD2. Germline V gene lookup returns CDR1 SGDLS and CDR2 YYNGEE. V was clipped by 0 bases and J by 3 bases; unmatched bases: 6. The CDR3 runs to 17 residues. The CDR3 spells CASSVASAGGDTGELFF. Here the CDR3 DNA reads TGTGCCAGCAGCGTAGCTAGCGCGGGAGGGGACACCGGGGAGCTGTTTTTT.

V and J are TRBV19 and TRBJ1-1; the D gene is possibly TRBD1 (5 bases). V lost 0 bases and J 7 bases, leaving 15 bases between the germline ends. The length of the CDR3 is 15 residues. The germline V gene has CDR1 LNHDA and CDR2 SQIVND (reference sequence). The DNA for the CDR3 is TGTGCCAGTAGTATAGATTGGTCGGGGAGGGGTGAAGCTTTCTTT. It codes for CASSIDWSGRGEAFF.

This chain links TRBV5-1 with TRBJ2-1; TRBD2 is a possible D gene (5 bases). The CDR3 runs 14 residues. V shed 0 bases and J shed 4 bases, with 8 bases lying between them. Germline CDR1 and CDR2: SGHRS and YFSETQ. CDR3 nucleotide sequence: TGCGCCAGCAGCTTGGTACGGGATTACAATGAGCAGTTCTTC. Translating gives CASSLVRDYNEQFF.

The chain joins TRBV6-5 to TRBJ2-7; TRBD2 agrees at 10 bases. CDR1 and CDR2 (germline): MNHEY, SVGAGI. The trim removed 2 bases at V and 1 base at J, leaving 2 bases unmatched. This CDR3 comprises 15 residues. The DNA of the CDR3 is TGTGCCAGCAGTTACACTAGCGGGGATTCCTACGAGCAGTACTTC. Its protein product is CASSYTSGDSYEQYF.

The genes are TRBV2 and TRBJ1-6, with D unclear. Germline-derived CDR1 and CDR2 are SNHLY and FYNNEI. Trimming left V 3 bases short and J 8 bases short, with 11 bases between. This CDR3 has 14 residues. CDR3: CASSDSGTDSPLHF. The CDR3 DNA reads TGTGCCAGCAGTGATTCGGGTACTGATTCACCCCTCCACTTT.

DNA for the CDR3: TGTGCCAGCAGCCTCCTAGTGCTAGCGAGCACAGATACGCAGTATTTT. Protein: CASSLLVLASTDTQYF. The rearrangement joins TRBV7-6 to TRBJ2-3; a weak D match, TRBD2 (6 bases). Trimming shortened V by 5 bases and J by 0 bases, and 15 bases separated the two germline ends. Germline lookup yields CDR1 SGHVS and CDR2 FNYEAQ. The CDR3 is 16 residues long.

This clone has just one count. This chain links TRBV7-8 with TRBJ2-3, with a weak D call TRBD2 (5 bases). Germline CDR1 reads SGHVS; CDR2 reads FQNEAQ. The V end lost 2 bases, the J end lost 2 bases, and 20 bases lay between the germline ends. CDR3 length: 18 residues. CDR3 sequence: CASSLLAGTGLNTDTQYF. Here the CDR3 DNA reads TGTGCCAGCAGCTTATTAGCAGGAACGGGATTAAACACAGATACGCAGTATTTT.

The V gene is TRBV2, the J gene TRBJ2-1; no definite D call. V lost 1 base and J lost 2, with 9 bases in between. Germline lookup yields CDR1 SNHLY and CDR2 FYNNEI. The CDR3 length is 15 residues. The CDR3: CASSEVGSPYNEQFF. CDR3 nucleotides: TGTGCCAGCAGTGAAGTGGGTAGCCCCTACAATGAGCAGTTCTTC.

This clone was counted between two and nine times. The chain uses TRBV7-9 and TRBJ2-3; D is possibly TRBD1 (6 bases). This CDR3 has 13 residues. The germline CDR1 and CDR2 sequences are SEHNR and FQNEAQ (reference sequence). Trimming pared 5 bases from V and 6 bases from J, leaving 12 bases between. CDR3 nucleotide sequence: TGTGCCAGCAGCCGGGGAAGGGGGGATACGCAGTATTTT. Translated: CASSRGRGDTQYF.

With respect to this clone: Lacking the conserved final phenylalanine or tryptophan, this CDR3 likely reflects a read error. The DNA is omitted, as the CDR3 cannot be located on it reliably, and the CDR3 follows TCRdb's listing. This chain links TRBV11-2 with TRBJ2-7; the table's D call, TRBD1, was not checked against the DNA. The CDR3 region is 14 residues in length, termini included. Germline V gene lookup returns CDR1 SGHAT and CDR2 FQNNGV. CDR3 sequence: CASSLIGGRGPPLI.

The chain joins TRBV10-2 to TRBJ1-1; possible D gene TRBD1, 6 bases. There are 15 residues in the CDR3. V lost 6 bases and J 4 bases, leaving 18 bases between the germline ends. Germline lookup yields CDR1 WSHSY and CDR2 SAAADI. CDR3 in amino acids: CASRDSLQGPTEAFF. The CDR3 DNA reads TGCGCCAGCAGAGATAGTCTACAGGGTCCCACTGAAGCTTTCTTT.

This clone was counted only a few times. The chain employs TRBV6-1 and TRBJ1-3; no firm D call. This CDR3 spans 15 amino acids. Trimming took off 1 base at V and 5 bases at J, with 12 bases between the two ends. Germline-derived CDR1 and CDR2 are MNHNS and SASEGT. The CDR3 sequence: CASSEVVTIRNTIYF. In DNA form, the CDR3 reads TGTGCCAGCAGTGAAGTTGTGACAATCCGAAACACCATATATTTT.

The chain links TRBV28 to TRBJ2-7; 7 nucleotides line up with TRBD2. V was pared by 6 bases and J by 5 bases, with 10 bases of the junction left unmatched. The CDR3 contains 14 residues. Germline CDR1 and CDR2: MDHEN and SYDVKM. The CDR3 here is CASSLLGRGHEQYF. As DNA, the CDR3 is TGTGCCAGCAGCTTACTAGGGAGGGGCCACGAGCAGTACTTC. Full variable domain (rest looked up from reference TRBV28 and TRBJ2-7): DVKVTQSSRYLVKRTGEKVFLECVQDMDHENMFWYRQDPGLGLRLIYFSYDVKMKEKGDIPEGYSVSREKKERFSLILESASTNQTSMYLCASSLLGRGHEQYFGPGTRLTVT.

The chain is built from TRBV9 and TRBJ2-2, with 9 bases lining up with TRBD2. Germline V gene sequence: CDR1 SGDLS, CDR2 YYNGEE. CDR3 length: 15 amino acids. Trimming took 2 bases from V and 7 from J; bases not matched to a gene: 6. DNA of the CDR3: TGTGCCAGCAGCGTGGTAGCGGGAGAGTACGGGGAGCTGTTTTTT. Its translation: CASSVVAGEYGELFF.

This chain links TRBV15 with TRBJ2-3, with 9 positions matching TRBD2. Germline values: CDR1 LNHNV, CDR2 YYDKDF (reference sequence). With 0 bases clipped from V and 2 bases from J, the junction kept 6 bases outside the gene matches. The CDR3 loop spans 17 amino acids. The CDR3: CATSRDSLAGYTDTQYF. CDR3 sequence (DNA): TGTGCCACCAGCAGAGATTCCCTAGCGGGGTACACAGATACGCAGTATTTT. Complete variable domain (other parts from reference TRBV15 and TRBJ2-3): DAMVIQNPRYQVTQFGKPVTLSCSQTLNHNVMYWYQQKSSQAPKLLFHYYDKDFNNEADTPDNFQSRRPNTSFCFLDIRSPGLGDTAMYLCATSRDSLAGYTDTQYFGPGTRLTVL.

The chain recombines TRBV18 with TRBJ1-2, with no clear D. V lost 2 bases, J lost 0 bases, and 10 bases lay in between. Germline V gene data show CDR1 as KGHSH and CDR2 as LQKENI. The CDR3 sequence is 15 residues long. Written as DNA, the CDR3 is TGTGCCAGCTCACCAGATCTAAGAACTAACTATGGCTACACCTTC. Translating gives CASSPDLRTNYGYTF.